What follows is one TCR beta chain and its context. The sample originates from a study of patients and donors after allogeneic stem cell transplantation. MiXCR was run by TCRdb on the RT-PCR reads, yielding one entry per CDR3 protein. The table includes 800,000 to 1,000,000 distinct CDR3 sequences, more than 15% detected once. The TCR originated in a human donor who was either an allogeneic HSCT recipient or a stem cell or donor lymphocyte infusion donor (not recorded which). It is not recorded whose cells these are; they may come from a transplant donor. What was sequenced was blood, either unsorted or a sorted T cell fraction (not recorded which).

The CDR3 coding sequence is TGTGCCGGATTACCTCTAGCCAAAAACATTCAGTACTTC. Amino acid sequence: CAGLPLAKNIQYF. The chain recombines TRBV2 with TRBJ2-4; D unresolved. CDR3 length: 13 amino acids. In germline, CDR1 is SNHLY, CDR2 FYNNEI. The germline V and J ends were trimmed by 11 bases and 0 bases, with 11 bases remaining between them.